A selection of T cell receptor beta chains follows, all from one sample in a study of cytomegalovirus exposure and HLA in healthy donors. Using immunoSEQ multiplex PCR, the repertoire was profiled, and TCRdb retains in-frame clones only, with some absent. The table lists around 190,000 clones, more than 75% of them singletons, with roughly 13% in the top ten. The specimen sequenced was PBMCs. The receptors come from a woman aged 25 to 39 in good health and CMV-seropositive. Both conserved end residues are part of each CDR3.

CASSGGQSNQPQHF | TRBV6-1
CATLTGGNGYTF | TRBV19
CASSPDSNQPQHF | TRBV27
CASSESVSRPQHF | TRBV2
CASTGAYNEQFF | TRBV7-9
CAWSVGRGSYGYTF | TRBV30
CSVARTGGPSGANVLTF | TRBV29-1
CASKGAGARDTEAFF | TRBV28
CASSPREGETQYF | TRBV18
CASSRTGRMGSYEQYF | TRBV14
CAWSTSGFYEQYF | TRBV30
CASSDSGGWTQYF | TRBV25-1
CASSPRPGQAEFGVQYF | TRBV5-4
CASSIQAGELFF | TRBV19
CASSQEPSGGANLVRETQYF | TRBV4-1
CASSVIRGWGEKLFF | TRBV6-1
CASSPLQGNEQFF | TRBV5-1
CAGYGTGDNQPQHF | TRBV6-1
CASSYSVSVWTEAFF | TRBV6-6
CASSEARGEQETQYF | TRBV6-1
CASSQEPERYEQYF | TRBV4-2
CATSRDRRGYASPLHF | TRBV15
CASALGTGKNEQYF | TRBV5-6
CASSPHGEGNTEAFF | TRBV13
CASSRRGGTTGELFF | TRBV7-7
CASSLGLVTDTQYF | TRBV5-4
CASSPSGDHNEQFF | TRBV9
CASSKGQHTDTQYF | TRBV5-1
CASSAGDQPQHF | TRBV7-9
CASSGSGPADTQYF | TRBV6-5
CASRTEYSNQPQHF | TRBV6-6
CAWINPDRGLGNTIYF | TRBV30
CASSPGGTGTSSYEQYF | TRBV5-1
CASEDGRGYGYTF | TRBV6-6
CASSTGDYTF | TRBV6-1
CASSQRTGIGETQYF | TRBV13
CASSFTQGYNSPLHF | TRBV28
CASSQKQGLAKETQYF | TRBV4-1
CASSSGTDTQYF | TRBV5-1
CASSEALRDSSGNTIYF | TRBV2
CASSLAQTRDEKLFF | TRBV5-1
CAWMRLASGGPGELFF | TRBV30
CASSQAQSSYEQYF | TRBV7-9
CASSDRGPTHSEQYF | TRBV25-1
CASSPDTEPYNEQFF | TRBV19
CASSMVAGGNYNEQFF | TRBV19
CASSEVREETQYF | TRBV6-1
CASSLVGSGGAAEQYF | TRBV5-1
CASSWRGPGELFF | TRBV6-5
CASSLGLAGDNEQFF | TRBV7-6
CASSFHYEQYF | TRBV11-3
CSVEEGFETQYF | TRBV29-1
CASSPSHPGGTEQYF | TRBV5-4
CASSPTGGGEKLFF | TRBV6-6